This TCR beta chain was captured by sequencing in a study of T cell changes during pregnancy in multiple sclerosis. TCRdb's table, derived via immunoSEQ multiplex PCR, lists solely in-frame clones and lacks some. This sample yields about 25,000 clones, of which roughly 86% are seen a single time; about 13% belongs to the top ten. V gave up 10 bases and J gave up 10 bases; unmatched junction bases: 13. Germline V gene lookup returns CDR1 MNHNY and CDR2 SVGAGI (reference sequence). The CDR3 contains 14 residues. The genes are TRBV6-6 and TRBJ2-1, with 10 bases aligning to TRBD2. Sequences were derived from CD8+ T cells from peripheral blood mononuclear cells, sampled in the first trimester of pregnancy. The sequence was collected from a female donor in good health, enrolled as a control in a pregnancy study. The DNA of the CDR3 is TGTGCCACCACCGGGACTAGCGATTTCGGAGAGCAGTTCTTC. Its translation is CATTGTSDFGEQFF.